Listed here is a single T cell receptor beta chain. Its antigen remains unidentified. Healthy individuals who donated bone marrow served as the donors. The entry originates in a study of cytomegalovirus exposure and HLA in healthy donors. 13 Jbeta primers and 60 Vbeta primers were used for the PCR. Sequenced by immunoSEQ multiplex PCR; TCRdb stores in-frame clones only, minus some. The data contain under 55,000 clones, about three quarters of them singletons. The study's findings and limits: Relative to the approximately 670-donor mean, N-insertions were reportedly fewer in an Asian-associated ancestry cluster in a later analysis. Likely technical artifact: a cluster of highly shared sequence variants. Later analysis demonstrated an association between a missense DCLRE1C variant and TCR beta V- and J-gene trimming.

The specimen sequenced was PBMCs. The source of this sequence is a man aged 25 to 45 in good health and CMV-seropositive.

This chain's CDR3 is CARSPETSGGQETQYF. DNA for the CDR3: TGTGCCAGAAGCCCTGAGACTAGCGGGGGCCAAGAGACCCAGTACTTC. The V and J genes are TRBV5-3 and TRBJ2-5, with TRBD2 matching over 12 bases. TRBV5-3 is treated as an ORF (open reading frame) with a function not yet certain. The CDR3 is made up of 16 amino acids. After removal of 4 bases from V and 1 base from J, the junction contained 5 bases not matched to a gene.